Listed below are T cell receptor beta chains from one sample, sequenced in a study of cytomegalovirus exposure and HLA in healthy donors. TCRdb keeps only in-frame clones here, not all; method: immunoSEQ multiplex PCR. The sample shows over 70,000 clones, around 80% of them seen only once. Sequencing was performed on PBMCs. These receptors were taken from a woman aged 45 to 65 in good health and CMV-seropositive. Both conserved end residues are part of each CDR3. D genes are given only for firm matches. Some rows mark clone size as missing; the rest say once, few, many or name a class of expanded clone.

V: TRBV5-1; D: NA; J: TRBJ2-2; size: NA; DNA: TGCGCCAGCAGCGCCCCAGGGGCAAACACCGGGGAGCTGTTTTTT; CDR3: CASSAPGANTGELFF
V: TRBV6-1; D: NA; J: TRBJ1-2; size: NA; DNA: TGTGCCAGCAGGGCAGTGAGGGGGGGTGGCTATGGCTACACCTTC; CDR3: CASRAVRGGGYGYTF
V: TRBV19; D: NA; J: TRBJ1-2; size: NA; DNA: TGTGCCAGTGGAGAGACAGACCGCGTCTATGGCTACACCTTC; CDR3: CASGETDRVYGYTF
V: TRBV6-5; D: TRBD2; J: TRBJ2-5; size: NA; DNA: TGTGCCAGCAGCCCCGTAGCGGGGGTGGAGACCCAGTACTTC; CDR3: CASSPVAGVETQYF
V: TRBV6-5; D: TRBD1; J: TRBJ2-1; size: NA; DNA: TGTGCCAGCAGCTCTACAGGGGTAGCCTACAATGGGCAGTTCTTC; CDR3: CASSSTGVAYNGQFF
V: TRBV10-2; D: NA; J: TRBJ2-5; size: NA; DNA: TGCGCCAGCAGTGATTACAGTGGCGTGGTTGGAGAGACCCAGTACTTC; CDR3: CASSDYSGVVGETQYF
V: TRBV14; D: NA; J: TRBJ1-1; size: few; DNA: TGTGCCAGCAGCCAGGTGGGAGGGTACACTGAAGCTTTCTTT; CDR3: CASSQVGGYTEAFF
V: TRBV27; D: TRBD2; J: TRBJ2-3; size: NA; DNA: TGTGCCAGCAGTCGGATGGGACTAGCGGGATTCACAGATACGCAGTATTTT; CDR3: CASSRMGLAGFTDTQYF
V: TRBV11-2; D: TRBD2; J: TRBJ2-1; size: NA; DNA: TGTGCCAGCAGGCGTTCCGGGACTAGAGGCAATGAGCAGTTCTTC; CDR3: CASRRSGTRGNEQFF
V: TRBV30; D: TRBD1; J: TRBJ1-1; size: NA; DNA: TGTGCCTGGAGTGTAGTAGGGACCCCAGGGGGTGAAGCTTTCTTT; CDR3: CAWSVVGTPGGEAFF
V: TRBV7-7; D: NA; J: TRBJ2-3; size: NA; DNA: TGTGCTAGCAGCCGCAACTTACAGGGTACGCAGTATTTT; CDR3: CASSRNLQGTQYF
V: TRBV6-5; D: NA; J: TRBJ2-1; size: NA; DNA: TGTGCCAGCAGTTACTCCGGCGGTGAGCAGTTCTTC; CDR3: CASSYSGGEQFF
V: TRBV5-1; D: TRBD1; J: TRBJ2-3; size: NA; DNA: TGCGCCAGCAGCTCGACAGGGCGAGGGGGCACAGATACGCAGTATTTT; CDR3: CASSSTGRGGTDTQYF
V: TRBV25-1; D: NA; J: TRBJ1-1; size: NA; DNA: TGTGCCAGCAGTGGTTACAGGGCCCCCCGGTGGGAAGCTTTCTTT; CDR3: CASSGYRAPRWEAFF
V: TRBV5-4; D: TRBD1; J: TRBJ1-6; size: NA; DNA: TGTGCCAGCAGCGCATTGGACAGGGATAGAAGCTCCTATAATTCACCCCTCCACTTT; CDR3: CASSALDRDRSSYNSPLHF
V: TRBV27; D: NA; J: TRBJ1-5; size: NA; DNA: TGTGCCAGCAGTCCCACAGGGTTGAATCAGCCCCAGCATTTT; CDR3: CASSPTGLNQPQHF
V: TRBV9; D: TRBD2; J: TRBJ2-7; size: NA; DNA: TGTGCCAGCAGTAGAGGGCTCGGAGGGCGGGGGGCCTCCTACGAGCAGTACTTC; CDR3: CASSRGLGGRGASYEQYF
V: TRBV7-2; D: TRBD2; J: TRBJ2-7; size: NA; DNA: TGTGCCAGCAGCTTATCCGGGGGGGCGCCCCCCTACGAGCAGTACTTC; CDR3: CASSLSGGAPPYEQYF
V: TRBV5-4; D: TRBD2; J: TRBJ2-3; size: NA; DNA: TGTGCCAGCAGCCACGCCACTGCGGGGGGGCTCACAGATACGCAGTATTTT; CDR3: CASSHATAGGLTDTQYF
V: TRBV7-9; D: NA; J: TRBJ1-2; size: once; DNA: TGTGCCAGCAGCTTATCAGGATTCAGTGGCTACACCTTC; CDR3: CASSLSGFSGYTF
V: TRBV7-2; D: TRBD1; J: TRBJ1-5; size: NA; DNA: TGTGCCAGCAGCTTTACTGGACAGGGCAATCAGCCCCAGCATTTT; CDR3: CASSFTGQGNQPQHF
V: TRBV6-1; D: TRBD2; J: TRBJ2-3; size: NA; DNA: TGTGCCAGCGTAAGCGGGGGGGCCGGTACAGATACGCAGTATTTT; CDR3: CASVSGGAGTDTQYF
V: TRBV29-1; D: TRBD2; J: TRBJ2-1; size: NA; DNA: TGCAGCGTCGAAAATATCGGGACTAGCGGATACAATGAGCAGTTCTTC; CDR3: CSVENIGTSGYNEQFF
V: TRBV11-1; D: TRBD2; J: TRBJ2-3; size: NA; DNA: TGTGCCAGCAGCTTAGGGGCTAGCGGGAACTCAGATACGCAGTATTTT; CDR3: CASSLGASGNSDTQYF
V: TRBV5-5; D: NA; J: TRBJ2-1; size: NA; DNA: TGTGCCAGCAGCTTGGGTATAGGGAGCTCCTACAATGAGCAGTTCTTC; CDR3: CASSLGIGSSYNEQFF
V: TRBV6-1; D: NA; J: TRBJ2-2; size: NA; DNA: TGTGCCAGCGGCGGAGAGGGAGAAACCGGGGAGCTGTTTTTT; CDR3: CASGGEGETGELFF
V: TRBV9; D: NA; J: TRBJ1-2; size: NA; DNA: TGTGCCAGCAGCGCCGGGACTAACTATGGCTACACCTTC; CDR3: CASSAGTNYGYTF
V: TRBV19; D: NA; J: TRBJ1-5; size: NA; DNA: TGTGCCAGTAGTATCATGTCGGGGTATCGGCCCCAGCATTTT; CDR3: CASSIMSGYRPQHF
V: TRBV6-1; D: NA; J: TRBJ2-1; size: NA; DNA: TGTGCCAGCAGTGAACTCCAAAACTCATTAGCCAACTCCTACAATGAGCAGTTCTTC; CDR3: CASSELQNSLANSYNEQFF
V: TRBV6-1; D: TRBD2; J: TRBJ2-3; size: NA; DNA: TGTGCCAGCAGTGAAGCGTTTTCTAGCGGCCCTAGCACAGATACGCAGTATTTT; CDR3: CASSEAFSSGPSTDTQYF
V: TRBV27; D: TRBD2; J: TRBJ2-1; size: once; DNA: TGTGCCAGCAGTCCCTCCGACGGACTAGCGGGGGATGAGCAGTTCTTC; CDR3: CASSPSDGLAGDEQFF
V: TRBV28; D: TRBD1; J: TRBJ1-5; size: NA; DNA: TGTGCCAGCAGTCCTACGACAGGGGTTGGTCAGCCCCAGCATTTT; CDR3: CASSPTTGVGQPQHF
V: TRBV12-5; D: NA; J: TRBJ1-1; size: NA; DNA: TGTGCTAGTGGTTTAGGGACAAAAAACACTGAAGCTTTCTTT; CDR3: CASGLGTKNTEAFF
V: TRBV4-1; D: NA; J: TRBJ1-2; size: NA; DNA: TGCGCCAGCAGCCAAGGGGAGGGGGGGGACTACACCTTC; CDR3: CASSQGEGGDYTF
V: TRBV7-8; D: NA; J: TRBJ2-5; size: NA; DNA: TGTGCCAGCAGCCGGGTCGTATGGGAGACCCAGTACTTC; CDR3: CASSRVVWETQYF
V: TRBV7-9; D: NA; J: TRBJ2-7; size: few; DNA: TGTGCCAGCCAGACAGACTACGAGCAGTACTTC; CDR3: CASQTDYEQYF